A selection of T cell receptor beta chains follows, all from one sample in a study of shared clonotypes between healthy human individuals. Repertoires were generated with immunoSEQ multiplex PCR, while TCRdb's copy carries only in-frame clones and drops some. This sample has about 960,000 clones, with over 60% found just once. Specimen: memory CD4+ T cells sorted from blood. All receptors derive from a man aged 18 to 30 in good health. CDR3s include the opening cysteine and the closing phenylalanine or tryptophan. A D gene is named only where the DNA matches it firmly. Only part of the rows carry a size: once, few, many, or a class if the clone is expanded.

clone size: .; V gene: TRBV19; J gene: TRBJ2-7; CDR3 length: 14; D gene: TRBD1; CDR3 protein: CASSPPGQVYEQYF; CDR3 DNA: TGTGCCAGTAGCCCCCCGGGACAGGTTTACGAGCAGTACTTC
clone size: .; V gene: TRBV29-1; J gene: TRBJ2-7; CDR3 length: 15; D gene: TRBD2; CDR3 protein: CSVELLAGGPNEQYF; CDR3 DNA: TGCAGCGTTGAATTACTAGCGGGGGGGCCCAACGAGCAGTACTTC
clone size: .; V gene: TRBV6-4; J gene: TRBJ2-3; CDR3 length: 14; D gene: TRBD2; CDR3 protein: CASGSGGTTDTQYF; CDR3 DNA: TGTGCCAGCGGTAGCGGGGGAACCACAGATACGCAGTATTTT
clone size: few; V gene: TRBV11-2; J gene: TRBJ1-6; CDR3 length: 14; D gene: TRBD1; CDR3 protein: CASSWGQGNSPLHF; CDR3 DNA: TGTGCCAGCAGCTGGGGACAGGGTAATTCACCCCTCCACTTT
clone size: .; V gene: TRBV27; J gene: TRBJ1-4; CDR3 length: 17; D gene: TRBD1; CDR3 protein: CASSQYTGVVANEKLFF; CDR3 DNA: TGTGCCAGCAGTCAATATACAGGGGTAGTAGCTAATGAAAAACTGTTTTTT
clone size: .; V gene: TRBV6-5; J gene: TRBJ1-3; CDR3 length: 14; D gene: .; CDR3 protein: CASRPQGSGNTIYF; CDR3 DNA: TGTGCCAGCAGACCCCAGGGATCCGGAAACACCATATATTTT
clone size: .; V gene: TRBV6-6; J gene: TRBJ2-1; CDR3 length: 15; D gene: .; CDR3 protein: CASRRIEFSYNEQFF; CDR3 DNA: TGTGCCAGCAGAAGAATTGAATTCTCCTACAATGAGCAGTTCTTC
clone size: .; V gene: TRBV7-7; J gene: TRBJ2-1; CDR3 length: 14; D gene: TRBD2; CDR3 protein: CASSLSLANDEQFF; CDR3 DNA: TGTGCTAGCAGCTTGTCACTAGCGAACGATGAGCAGTTCTTC
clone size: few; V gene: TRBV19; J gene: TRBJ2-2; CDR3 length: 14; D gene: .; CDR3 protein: CASIKAANTGELFF; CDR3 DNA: TGTGCCAGCATTAAGGCAGCGAACACCGGGGAGCTGTTTTTT
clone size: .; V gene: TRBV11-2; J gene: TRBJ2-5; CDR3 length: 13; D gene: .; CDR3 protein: CASSFSTQETQYF; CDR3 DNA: TGTGCCAGCAGCTTCTCTACGCAAGAGACCCAGTACTTC
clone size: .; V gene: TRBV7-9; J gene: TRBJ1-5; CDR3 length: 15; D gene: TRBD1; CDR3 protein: CASSLETGGNQPQHF; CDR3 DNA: TGTGCCAGCAGCTTGGAAACAGGGGGCAATCAGCCCCAGCATTTT
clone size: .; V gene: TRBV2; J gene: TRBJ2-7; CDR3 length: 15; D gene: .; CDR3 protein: CASSEAGTPNYEQYF; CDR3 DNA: TGTGCCAGCAGTGAAGCCGGGACACCAAACTACGAGCAGTACTTC
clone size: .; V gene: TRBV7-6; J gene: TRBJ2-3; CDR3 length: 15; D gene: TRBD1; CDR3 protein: CASSLAGQGADTQYF; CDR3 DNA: TGTGCCAGCAGCTTAGCAGGACAGGGGGCAGATACGCAGTATTTT
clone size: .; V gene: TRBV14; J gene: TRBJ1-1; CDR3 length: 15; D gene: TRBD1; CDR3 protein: CASSQYRDRTTEAFF; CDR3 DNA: TGTGCCAGCAGCCAGTACCGGGACAGGACCACTGAAGCTTTCTTT
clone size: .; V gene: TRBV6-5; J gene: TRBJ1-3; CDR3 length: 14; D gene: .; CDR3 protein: CASSSGASWDTIYF; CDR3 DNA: TGTGCCAGCAGTTCTGGGGCGTCTTGGGACACCATATATTTT
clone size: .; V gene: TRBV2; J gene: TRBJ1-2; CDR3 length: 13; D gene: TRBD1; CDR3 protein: CASIGQGTYGYTF; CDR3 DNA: TGTGCCAGCATCGGACAGGGGACCTATGGCTACACCTTC
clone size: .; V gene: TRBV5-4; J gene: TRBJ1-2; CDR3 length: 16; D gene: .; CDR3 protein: CASSPPTGVSLDGYTF; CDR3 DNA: TGTGCCAGCAGCCCCCCGACGGGGGTGAGTTTGGATGGCTACACCTTC
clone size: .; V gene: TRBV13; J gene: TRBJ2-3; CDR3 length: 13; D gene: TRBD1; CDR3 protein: CASSLDRVDTQYF; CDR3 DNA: TGTGCCAGCAGCCTTGACAGGGTTGATACGCAGTATTTT
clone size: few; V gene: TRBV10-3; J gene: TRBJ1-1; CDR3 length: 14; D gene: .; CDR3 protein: CAISESNRDTEAFF; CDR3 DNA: TGTGCCATCAGTGAGTCGAACAGGGACACTGAAGCTTTCTTT
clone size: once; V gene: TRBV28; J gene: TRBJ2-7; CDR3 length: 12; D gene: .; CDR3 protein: CAIGGLSYEQYF; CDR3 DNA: TGTGCCATCGGCGGGCTATCCTACGAGCAGTACTTC
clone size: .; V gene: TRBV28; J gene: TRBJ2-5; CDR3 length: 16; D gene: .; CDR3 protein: CASSLWSSAAQETQYF; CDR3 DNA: TGTGCCAGCAGTTTATGGAGTAGCGCGGCCCAAGAGACCCAGTACTTC
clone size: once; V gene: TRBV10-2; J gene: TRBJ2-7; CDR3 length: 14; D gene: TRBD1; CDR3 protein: CASSRGGPSYEQYF; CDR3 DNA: TGCGCCAGCAGTCGAGGGGGCCCCTCCTACGAGCAGTACTTC